Following are 21 T cell receptor beta chains from one sample sequenced in a study of T cell clonotyping in hematopoietic cell transplantation. Produced via immunoSEQ multiplex PCR; TCRdb's table is partial and in-frame only. The table includes roughly 48,000 clones, roughly four fifths detected once. Time point denoted: recipient sample about 28 days before transplant, after cytoreduction. Sequencing used peripheral blood mononuclear cells, obtained before stem cell transplant. The receptors derive from a man in his fifties or sixties with myelodysplastic syndrome. Some clones in this sample may be carry-over from other donors' samples.

This clone was observed a single time. The same CDR3 also results from other DNA sequences found in this sample. The rearrangement links TRBV30 to TRBJ1-3; D is perhaps TRBD1 (5 bases). The CDR3 contains 12 residues. Germline V gene data show CDR1 as GTSNPN and CDR2 as SVGIG (reference sequence). Trimming cost V 2 bases and J 7 bases, with 9 bases left between them. The CDR3 DNA is TGTGCCTGGAGTACCGGGGGTAACACCATATATTTT. It translates to CAWSTGGNTIYF.

J is TRBJ1-6 and V is TRBV5-1; TRBD1 aligns across 8 bases. The junction had 4 bases not matched to a gene; V was cut back by 3 bases and J by 5 bases. The CDR3 contains 15 residues. The V gene's germline CDR1 is SGHRS and CDR2 YFSETQ. DNA for the CDR3: TGCGCCAGCAGCTGGACAGGGAGCAATAATTCACCCCTCCACTTT. It is translated as CASSWTGSNNSPLHF.

The rearrangement links TRBV7-2 to TRBJ2-7; TRBD1 matches 7 bases. Germline V gives CDR1 SGHTA, CDR2 FQGNSA. The V and J ends lost 1 base and 5 bases, in that order; junction bases with no gene match: 5. The CDR3 consists of 14 residues. Written as DNA, the CDR3 is TGTGCCAGCAGCTTAGAAGGGGGCCCCCACGAGCAGTACTTC. Translating it yields CASSLEGGPHEQYF.

This clone was seen a handful of times. The J gene is TRBJ1-6, the V gene TRBV5-6; the D gene is possibly TRBD1 (6 bases). This CDR3 has 18 residues. Per germline, CDR1 SGHDT and CDR2 YYEEEE. The germline V and J ends were trimmed by 2 bases and 11 bases, with 26 bases remaining between them. The CDR3 bases are TGTGCCAGCAGCTTTGGGTTGGAAGCCGCCGTGAGGGGGACACCCCTCCACTTT. Amino acid sequence: CASSFGLEAAVRGTPLHF.

The chain employs TRBV29-1 and TRBJ1-2; TRBD1 matches 7 bases. Germline CDR1 reads SQVTM; CDR2 reads ANQGSEA. This CDR3 is built from 12 residues. With V trimmed by 3 bases and J by 7 bases, 5 bases remained unmatched. The CDR3 here is CSVETGTLGYTF. The CDR3 DNA reads TGCAGCGTTGAGACAGGGACCCTTGGCTACACCTTC.

CDR3 nucleotides: TGTGCCAGTAGTATAGCATTCCAAGGGCTTAACTATGGCTACACCTTC. This sequence encodes CASSIAFQGLNYGYTF. V gene TRBV19 combines with J gene TRBJ1-2; D unclear. The CDR3 loop spans 16 amino acids. From germline, CDR1 is LNHDA and CDR2 SQIVND (reference sequence). Trimming removed 1 base at V and 1 base at J, with 13 bases between.

The chain is built from TRBV2 and TRBJ2-7; the D gene is possibly TRBD2 (5 bases). Trimming shortened V by 3 bases and J by 6 bases, and 12 bases separated the two germline ends. This CDR3 has 13 residues. Germline V CDR1 and CDR2: SNHLY, FYNNEI. The CDR3 sequence: CASSDQIEGEQYF. In DNA form, the CDR3 reads TGTGCCAGCAGTGACCAAATAGAGGGCGAGCAGTACTTC.

The chain uses TRBV2 and TRBJ1-6; D might be TRBD1 (6 bases). Looked up from germline, CDR1 is SNHLY and CDR2 is FYNNEI. The CDR3 runs to 15 residues. The germline V and J ends were trimmed by 4 bases and 7 bases, with 14 bases remaining between them. CDR3 protein: CASSADPGGNSPLHF. The DNA for the CDR3 is TGTGCCAGCAGTGCGGACCCTGGGGGCAATTCACCCCTCCACTTT.

The chain uses TRBV6-5 and TRBJ1-2; no reliable D call. V shed 5 bases and J shed 7 bases, with 8 bases lying between them. Germline V CDR1 and CDR2: MNHEY, SVGAGI. The CDR3 is 11 amino acids. The CDR3 DNA is TGTGCCAGCAGTGGAGGCCGTGGCTACACCTTC. The encoded protein is CASSGGRGYTF.

This chain uses TRBV6-1 with TRBJ1-1; D is possibly TRBD1 (5 bases). Germline CDR1 MNHNS, CDR2 SASEGT. The CDR3 totals 15 residues. V lost 3 bases to trimming and J lost 6 bases, with 17 bases between them. This CDR3 is CASSDPRGISSEAFF. The CDR3 DNA sequence: TGTGCCAGCAGTGATCCGAGGGGCATTTCCTCTGAAGCTTTCTTT.

The J gene is TRBJ2-7, the V gene TRBV5-1; 10 nucleotides match TRBD1. V trimming: 4 bases; J trimming: 2 bases; junction bases outside the gene matches: 6. CDR1 and CDR2 (germline): SGHRS, YFSETQ. CDR3 length equals 15 residues. The CDR3 loop reads CASSGDRGPAYEQYF. For the CDR3, the DNA is TGCGCCAGCAGCGGAGACAGGGGGCCCGCCTACGAGCAGTACTTC.

J is TRBJ1-1 and V is TRBV7-2, with D perhaps matching TRBD1 (6 bases). Trimming removed 5 bases from V and 3 bases from J, with 10 bases in between. The CDR3 sequence is 13 residues long. Germline CDR1 and CDR2: SGHTA and FQGNSA. Here the CDR3 reads CASSPKGDTEAFF. CDR3 coding DNA: TGTGCCAGCAGCCCTAAGGGGGACACTGAAGCTTTCTTT.

This clone was seen a few times. The rearrangement links TRBV2 to TRBJ1-1, with no clear D. V was shortened by 4 bases and J by 1 base, with 7 bases between the two germline ends. The CDR3 covers 13 residues. The germline gives CDR1 SNHLY, CDR2 FYNNEI. The CDR3 DNA reads as TGTGCCAGCAGTGGACAATCGAACACTGAAGCTTTCTTT. Amino acids: CASSGQSNTEAFF.

The chain carries TRBV5-1 and TRBJ2-2; 7 nucleotides align to TRBD1. V lost 2 bases to trimming and J lost 6 bases; unmatched junction nucleotides: 10. This CDR3 comprises 16 residues. Looked up from germline, CDR1 is SGHRS and CDR2 is YFSETQ. CDR3 nucleotide sequence: TGCGCCAGCAGCTTCCGACAGGGACCCCTCGCCGGGGAGCTGTTTTTT. As protein: CASSFRQGPLAGELFF.

The rearrangement links TRBV7-2 to TRBJ2-4; the match to TRBD2 covers 8 bases. J lost 7 bases, V lost 0 bases, and 8 bases had no gene match. The CDR3 runs 16 residues. CDR1 is SGHTA, CDR2 FQGNSA, per germline. In nucleotides, the CDR3 is TGTGCCAGCAGCTTAGCTAGCGGGGTTGCCGGGAACATTCAGTACTTC. Amino acids: CASSLASGVAGNIQYF.

CDR3 DNA: TGTGCCAGCAGTGACTGGACAGGTACAGATACGCAGTATTTT. It encodes CASSDWTGTDTQYF. The genes are TRBV6-5 and TRBJ2-3; 7 nucleotides agree with TRBD1. The V gene's germline CDR1 is MNHEY and CDR2 SVGAGI. CDR3 size: 14 residues. J gave up 3 bases and V 5 bases, and 5 bases lay outside the gene matches.

This chain connects TRBV15 to TRBJ1-2; D call uncertain. Per the germline V gene, CDR1 is LNHNV and CDR2 is YYDKDF (reference sequence). The V end was cut by 0 bases, the J end by 7 bases, with 12 bases between. CDR3 length: 14 residues. The CDR3 nucleotides are TGTGCCACCAGCAGAGATCAAAGTACCGGTGGCTACACCTTC. It yields the protein CATSRDQSTGGYTF. Full variable domain (outside the CDR3, taken from reference TRBV15 and TRBJ1-2): DAMVIQNPRYQVTQFGKPVTLSCSQTLNHNVMYWYQQKSSQAPKLLFHYYDKDFNNEADTPDNFQSRRPNTSFCFLDIRSPGLGDTAMYLCATSRDQSTGGYTFGSGTRLTVV.

This rearrangement joins TRBV9 to TRBJ2-2; perhaps TRBD1 as D (6 bases). Germline V gene lookup returns CDR1 SGDLS and CDR2 YYNGEE. CDR3 length equals 12 residues. Trimming took off 8 bases at V and 6 bases at J, with 11 bases between the two ends. The CDR3, as DNA: TGTGCCAGTGGGGGCCCACCCGGGGAGCTGTTTTTT. This translates into CASGGPPGELFF.

The chain joins TRBV7-9 to TRBJ1-2, with 8 bases aligning to TRBD1. The J segment lost 2 bases and the V segment lost 4 bases, leaving 12 bases of the junction unmatched. Germline-derived CDR1 and CDR2 are SEHNR and FQNEAQ (reference sequence). This CDR3 contains 17 residues. CDR3 residues: CASSSLPDRDLNYGYTF. The CDR3 DNA follows: TGTGCCAGCAGCTCCCTTCCGGACAGGGATCTAAACTATGGCTACACCTTC.

The gene calls are TRBV14 and TRBJ2-2, with TRBD1 matching 7 bases. Germline V gene data show CDR1 as SGHDN and CDR2 as FVKESK. This CDR3 has 18 residues. V lost 5 bases, J lost 0 bases, and 12 bases stayed unmatched. The CDR3 is CASSGERGRNANTGELFF. CDR3 in DNA: TGTGCCAGCAGCGGCGAAAGGGGGCGTAACGCGAACACCGGGGAGCTGTTTTTT.

In its sample, this clone was seen a few times. The chain links TRBV9 to TRBJ2-1; 8 bases match TRBD2. This CDR3 spans 16 amino acids. Germline lookup yields CDR1 SGDLS and CDR2 YYNGEE. V dropped 2 bases and J dropped 8; count of bases not matched to a gene: 12. DNA for the CDR3: TGTGCCAGCAGCGTGACTAGTCTAGCGGGTATCGATGAGCAGTTCTTC. This codes for CASSVTSLAGIDEQFF.